These T cell receptor beta chains were read from a single sample in a study of PD-1 blockade in classical Hodgkin lymphoma. The method was immunoSEQ multiplex PCR; TCRdb's version includes in-frame clones alone and lacks a portion of them. The profile shows roughly 100,000 clones, approximately 90% of them singletons. The material sequenced was peripheral blood mononuclear cells (PBMCs), taken before the second cycle of nivolumab. All receptors come from a human donor with classical Hodgkin lymphoma. The CDR3 runs from the conserved cysteine through the conserved F or W. Fields, in order: V gene, D gene, clone size, J gene, CDR3 DNA, CDR3 protein. A D gene is named only where the DNA matches it firmly. For some rows the clone size is stated as once, few or many, or as a class when expanded; others skip it.

v_call: TRBV4-1; d_call: TRBD2; clone_size: -; j_call: TRBJ2-7; cdr3_nt: TGCGCCAGCAGCCAAGATAATGACCCCGGGACTAGTGGCTACGAGCAGTACTTC; cdr3_aa: CASSQDNDPGTSGYEQYF
v_call: TRBV19; d_call: -; clone_size: -; j_call: TRBJ1-4; cdr3_nt: TGTGCCAGTAGTCCTAGCCCCCCGAGGGGGAAAAATGAAAAACTGTTTTTT; cdr3_aa: CASSPSPPRGKNEKLFF
v_call: TRBV20-1; d_call: -; clone_size: -; j_call: TRBJ2-7; cdr3_nt: TGCAGTGCAAACCCCCCCATTGAGCAGTACTTC; cdr3_aa: CSANPPIEQYF
v_call: TRBV6-5; d_call: -; clone_size: once; j_call: TRBJ1-2; cdr3_nt: TGTGCCAGCAGCCCCCGGGGGGCGGTTGGCTACACCTTC; cdr3_aa: CASSPRGAVGYTF
v_call: TRBV7-8; d_call: -; clone_size: -; j_call: TRBJ1-5; cdr3_nt: TGTGCCAGCAGCTTAGATCGGACACAGCCCCAGCATTTT; cdr3_aa: CASSLDRTQPQHF
v_call: TRBV5-6; d_call: -; clone_size: -; j_call: TRBJ2-7; cdr3_nt: TGTGCCAGCAGAACCTGGGGGGGGCACTTTTCCTACGAGCAGTACTTC; cdr3_aa: CASRTWGGHFSYEQYF
v_call: TRBV6-6; d_call: -; clone_size: once; j_call: TRBJ1-5; cdr3_nt: TGTGCCAGCAGTATACTGGCTAACACTCAGCCCCAGCATTTT; cdr3_aa: CASSILANTQPQHF
v_call: TRBV7-2; d_call: TRBD1; clone_size: few; j_call: TRBJ1-6; cdr3_nt: TGTGCCAGCAGCTTCGAGGGACAGGGGGCGTTCAATTCACCCCTCCACTTT; cdr3_aa: CASSFEGQGAFNSPLHF
v_call: TRBV5-8; d_call: TRBD2; clone_size: -; j_call: TRBJ2-7; cdr3_nt: TGTGCCAGCAGCAGAGCGGGACTAGCGGCACCCGAGCAGTACTTC; cdr3_aa: CASSRAGLAAPEQYF
v_call: TRBV7-9; d_call: -; clone_size: -; j_call: TRBJ1-5; cdr3_nt: TGTGCCAGCAGCTTAGCTGGGGGGGTACAGAATCAGCCCCAGCATTTT; cdr3_aa: CASSLAGGVQNQPQHF
v_call: TRBV5-5; d_call: -; clone_size: -; j_call: TRBJ2-5; cdr3_nt: TGTGCCAGCAGCTTGGGTGGGGAAGAGACCCAGTACTTC; cdr3_aa: CASSLGGEETQYF
v_call: TRBV4-3; d_call: TRBD2; clone_size: few; j_call: TRBJ2-3; cdr3_nt: TGCGCCAGCAGCCTTCAAGGGACTAGCGGGGCAGATACGCAGTATTTT; cdr3_aa: CASSLQGTSGADTQYF
v_call: TRBV18; d_call: -; clone_size: -; j_call: TRBJ2-2; cdr3_nt: TGTGCCAGCTCACCACGGCGGGGGCGGAACACCGGGGAGCTGTTTTTT; cdr3_aa: CASSPRRGRNTGELFF
v_call: TRBV9; d_call: -; clone_size: -; j_call: TRBJ1-1; cdr3_nt: TGTGCCAGCAGCGTAGAGGGCTCGCCCATGAACACTGAAGCTTTCTTT; cdr3_aa: CASSVEGSPMNTEAFF
v_call: TRBV5-1; d_call: -; clone_size: -; j_call: TRBJ1-5; cdr3_nt: TGCGCCAGCAGCTTGGGTTCCAATAGCAATCAGCCCCAGCATTTT; cdr3_aa: CASSLGSNSNQPQHF
v_call: TRBV19; d_call: -; clone_size: few; j_call: TRBJ1-5; cdr3_nt: TGTGCCAGTAGTAGACCTTCTGGACAGTTCAATCAGCCCCAGCATTTT; cdr3_aa: CASSRPSGQFNQPQHF
v_call: TRBV19; d_call: TRBD1; clone_size: -; j_call: TRBJ1-2; cdr3_nt: TGTGCCAGCGAAGGGGGACAGGGGGCGCTTGGCTACACCTTC; cdr3_aa: CASEGGQGALGYTF
v_call: TRBV7-8; d_call: -; clone_size: -; j_call: TRBJ1-2; cdr3_nt: TGTGCCAGCAGCTTAGTACTGGAGTGGGGGGATGGCTACACCTTC; cdr3_aa: CASSLVLEWGDGYTF
v_call: TRBV7-6; d_call: -; clone_size: -; j_call: TRBJ1-2; cdr3_nt: TGTGCCAGCAGCTTATCGGCTGGTTGGGGCTTTTATGGCTACACCTTC; cdr3_aa: CASSLSAGWGFYGYTF
v_call: TRBV29-1; d_call: TRBD2; clone_size: -; j_call: TRBJ2-3; cdr3_nt: TGCAGCGTTGAGTACTTGGGACTAGCGGGGGGGCCTCGGACAGATACGCAGTATTTT; cdr3_aa: CSVEYLGLAGGPRTDTQYF
v_call: TRBV7-9; d_call: TRBD1; clone_size: -; j_call: TRBJ1-1; cdr3_nt: TGTGCCAGCAGACCCCCGGGACAGGGGAGTGGAAACACTGAAGCTTTCTTT; cdr3_aa: CASRPPGQGSGNTEAFF
v_call: TRBV19; d_call: -; clone_size: few; j_call: TRBJ1-5; cdr3_nt: TGTGCCAGTAGTATGGTACTTCAGCCCCAGCATTTT; cdr3_aa: CASSMVLQPQHF
v_call: TRBV5-1; d_call: -; clone_size: -; j_call: TRBJ1-2; cdr3_nt: TGCGCCAGCAGCTTGGAACGGGCGGCAGGCTCTAACTATGGCTACACCTTC; cdr3_aa: CASSLERAAGSNYGYTF
v_call: TRBV29-1; d_call: -; clone_size: -; j_call: TRBJ1-2; cdr3_nt: TGCAGCGTTGTGGGGACTTATGGCTACACCTTC; cdr3_aa: CSVVGTYGYTF
v_call: TRBV6-1; d_call: -; clone_size: -; j_call: TRBJ2-3; cdr3_nt: TGTGCCAGCAGTGTTCTAACGGGGGCAGATACGCAGTATTTT; cdr3_aa: CASSVLTGADTQYF
v_call: TRBV30; d_call: -; clone_size: -; j_call: TRBJ2-7; cdr3_nt: TGTGCCTGGAGTACCGTTGGGGGCTCCTACGAGCAGTACTTC; cdr3_aa: CAWSTVGGSYEQYF
v_call: TRBV5-6; d_call: -; clone_size: -; j_call: TRBJ1-1; cdr3_nt: TGTGCCAGCAGCTTGGAGTGGGGGAAGGGAACTGAAGCTTTCTTT; cdr3_aa: CASSLEWGKGTEAFF
v_call: TRBV18; d_call: -; clone_size: -; j_call: TRBJ2-1; cdr3_nt: TGTGCCAGCTCACCGGGACGGGCAGGGGATGAGCAGTTCTTC; cdr3_aa: CASSPGRAGDEQFF
v_call: TRBV5-1; d_call: TRBD1; clone_size: -; j_call: TRBJ1-2; cdr3_nt: TGCGCCAGCAGCTTGCAAACTATAGTACTCGGGTCGAGGGGGCCATATTCCTATAACTATGGCTACACCTTC; cdr3_aa: CASSLQTIVLGSRGPYSYNYGYTF
v_call: TRBV2; d_call: TRBD2; clone_size: few; j_call: TRBJ2-2; cdr3_nt: TGTGCCAGCAGTGGTTTTGCGGGGGGACCCTCCGGGGAGCTGTTTTTT; cdr3_aa: CASSGFAGGPSGELFF
v_call: TRBV30; d_call: -; clone_size: -; j_call: TRBJ2-1; cdr3_nt: TGTGCCTGGACCCCAGGGGACAATGAGCAGTTCTTC; cdr3_aa: CAWTPGDNEQFF
v_call: TRBV7-9; d_call: -; clone_size: -; j_call: TRBJ1-2; cdr3_nt: TGTGCCAGCAGCCAGAACCTGCGGGGGGGAGGTGGCTACACCTTC; cdr3_aa: CASSQNLRGGGGYTF
v_call: TRBV11-2; d_call: TRBD1; clone_size: once; j_call: TRBJ1-1; cdr3_nt: TGTGCCAGCAGCTTACAGGGGGCGAGAACTGAAGCTTTCTTT; cdr3_aa: CASSLQGARTEAFF
v_call: TRBV19; d_call: TRBD1; clone_size: -; j_call: TRBJ1-1; cdr3_nt: TGTGCCAGTAGAGCTCCCGGGACAGGGGCGTCCACTGAAGCTTTCTTT; cdr3_aa: CASRAPGTGASTEAFF
v_call: TRBV27; d_call: -; clone_size: -; j_call: TRBJ1-1; cdr3_nt: TGTGCCAGCAGTTTAGGGTTCCAGAACACTGAAGCTTTCTTT; cdr3_aa: CASSLGFQNTEAFF
v_call: TRBV18; d_call: -; clone_size: -; j_call: TRBJ2-2; cdr3_nt: TGTGCCAGCTCACCCCGGGGCCTCCTCAACACCGGGGAGCTGTTTTTT; cdr3_aa: CASSPRGLLNTGELFF
v_call: TRBV10-1; d_call: -; clone_size: -; j_call: TRBJ1-5; cdr3_nt: TGCGCCAGCAGTCTAGGACGGCATCAGCCCCAGCATTTT; cdr3_aa: CASSLGRHQPQHF
v_call: TRBV7-9; d_call: -; clone_size: -; j_call: TRBJ1-5; cdr3_nt: TGTGCCAGCAGCGAAACCGGGAATCAGCCCCAGCATTTT; cdr3_aa: CASSETGNQPQHF
v_call: TRBV10-3; d_call: -; clone_size: -; j_call: TRBJ2-1; cdr3_nt: TGTGCCATCAGTGAAATCGGGGATTCCTACAATGAGCAGTTCTTC; cdr3_aa: CAISEIGDSYNEQFF
v_call: TRBV7-9; d_call: TRBD2; clone_size: -; j_call: TRBJ2-1; cdr3_nt: TGTGCCAGCAGCCCGGGGAGGGTGGGGAACAATGAGCAGTTCTTC; cdr3_aa: CASSPGRVGNNEQFF
v_call: TRBV30; d_call: TRBD2; clone_size: once; j_call: TRBJ2-1; cdr3_nt: TGTGCCTGGACTAGCGGGGCCTCCTACAATGAGCAGTTCTTC; cdr3_aa: CAWTSGASYNEQFF
v_call: TRBV11-2; d_call: -; clone_size: -; j_call: TRBJ1-1; cdr3_nt: TGTGCCAGCAGCTTACCCCTTGGGAGGACGAACACTGAAGCTTTCTTT; cdr3_aa: CASSLPLGRTNTEAFF
v_call: TRBV4-1; d_call: TRBD1; clone_size: once; j_call: TRBJ2-2; cdr3_nt: TGCGCCAGCAGCCAAGTTCAGGGGGTGAACACCGGGGAGCTGTTTTTT; cdr3_aa: CASSQVQGVNTGELFF
v_call: TRBV30; d_call: TRBD1; clone_size: -; j_call: TRBJ1-4; cdr3_nt: TGTGCCTGGGGAACGGGACAGGGGTATGAAAAACTGTTTTTT; cdr3_aa: CAWGTGQGYEKLFF
v_call: TRBV5-4; d_call: TRBD1; clone_size: -; j_call: TRBJ2-5; cdr3_nt: TGTGCCAGCAGCCCGCCCCGACAGGGGCTCCAAGAGACCCAGTACTTC; cdr3_aa: CASSPPRQGLQETQYF
v_call: TRBV10-3; d_call: -; clone_size: -; j_call: TRBJ2-5; cdr3_nt: TGTGCCATCAGTGAGTCTGGTTCCCAAGAGACCCAGTACTTC; cdr3_aa: CAISESGSQETQYF
v_call: TRBV19; d_call: TRBD2; clone_size: -; j_call: TRBJ2-3; cdr3_nt: TGTGCCAGTAGTTTAGCGGGGCACCCCACAGATACGCAGTATTTT; cdr3_aa: CASSLAGHPTDTQYF
v_call: TRBV4-2; d_call: -; clone_size: few; j_call: TRBJ2-7; cdr3_nt: TGTGCCAGCAGCCATAGCCGACCCTACGAGCAGTACTTC; cdr3_aa: CASSHSRPYEQYF
v_call: TRBV7-2; d_call: TRBD2; clone_size: few; j_call: TRBJ2-5; cdr3_nt: TGTGCCAGCAGCTTAGCGGTAGCGGGGATAGAGACCCAGTACTTC; cdr3_aa: CASSLAVAGIETQYF
v_call: TRBV6-6; d_call: -; clone_size: -; j_call: TRBJ1-2; cdr3_nt: TGTGCCAGCAGTTACTCGATATCCGGGGGTGATGGCTACACCTTC; cdr3_aa: CASSYSISGGDGYTF
v_call: TRBV4-3; d_call: -; clone_size: -; j_call: TRBJ2-7; cdr3_nt: TGCGCCAGCAGCCAAGATAGGGCGCTGGGCAGGCCCTACGAGCAGTACTTC; cdr3_aa: CASSQDRALGRPYEQYF
v_call: TRBV28; d_call: TRBD2; clone_size: -; j_call: TRBJ2-7; cdr3_nt: TGTGCCAGCAGTTTATCTGCGGGGGGTACCTACGAGCAGTACTTC; cdr3_aa: CASSLSAGGTYEQYF
v_call: TRBV27; d_call: TRBD1; clone_size: -; j_call: TRBJ2-5; cdr3_nt: TGTGCCAGCAGTCGACAAGGACAGGGCCAAGAGACCCAGTACTTC; cdr3_aa: CASSRQGQGQETQYF